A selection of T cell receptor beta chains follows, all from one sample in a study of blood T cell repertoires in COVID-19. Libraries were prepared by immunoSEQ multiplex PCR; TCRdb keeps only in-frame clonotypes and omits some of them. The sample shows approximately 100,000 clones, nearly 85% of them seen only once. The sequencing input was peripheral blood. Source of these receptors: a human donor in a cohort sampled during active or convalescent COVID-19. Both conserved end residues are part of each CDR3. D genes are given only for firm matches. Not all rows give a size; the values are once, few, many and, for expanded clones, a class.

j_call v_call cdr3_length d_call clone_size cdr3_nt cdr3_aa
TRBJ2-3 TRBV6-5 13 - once TGTGCCAGCAGTGACTCCTACGGGGATACGCAGTATTTT CASSDSYGDTQYF
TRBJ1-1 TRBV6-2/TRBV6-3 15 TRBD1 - TGTGCCAGCAGTTCCCCCGGGACAGGGAACACTGAAGCTTTCTTT CASSSPGTGNTEAFF
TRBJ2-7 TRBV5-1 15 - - TGCGCCAGCAGCCCCGGGACACAACGAAGAGTCGAGCAGTACTTC CASSPGTQRRVEQYF
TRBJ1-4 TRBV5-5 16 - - TGTGCCAGCAGCTTGGCCAGGACAGTCCTTAATGAAAAACTGTTTTTT CASSLARTVLNEKLFF
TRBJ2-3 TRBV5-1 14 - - TGCGCCAGCAGCCCGCCGACAGGCACAGATACGCAGTATTTT CASSPPTGTDTQYF
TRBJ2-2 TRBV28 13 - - TGTGCCAGCGTCAACGGGGGTACCGGGGAGCTGTTTTTT CASVNGGTGELFF
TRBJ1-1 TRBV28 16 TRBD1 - TGTGCCAGCAGTATCCCGGACAGGGGGTTGAGCACTGAAGCTTTCTTT CASSIPDRGLSTEAFF
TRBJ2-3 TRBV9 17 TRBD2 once TGTGCCAGCAGCGTACCCCTAGCGGGGTCGGGCACAGATACGCAGTATTTT CASSVPLAGSGTDTQYF
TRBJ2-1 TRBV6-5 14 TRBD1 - TGTGCCAGCACCCTGACAGGGACGAGGAATGAGCAGTTCTTC CASTLTGTRNEQFF
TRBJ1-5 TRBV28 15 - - TGTGCCAGCAGTCGTCAGGGCTCGGGCAATCAGCCCCAGCATTTT CASSRQGSGNQPQHF
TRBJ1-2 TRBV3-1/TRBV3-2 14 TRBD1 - TGTGCCAGCAGCCAACGCGAGGGGGCGCATGGCTACACCTTC CASSQREGAHGYTF
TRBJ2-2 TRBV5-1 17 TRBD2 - TGCGCCAGCAGCTTCCTAGCGGGGGGGCAAGGCACCGGGGAGCTGTTTTTT CASSFLAGGQGTGELFF
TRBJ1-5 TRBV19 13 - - TGTGCCAGCCGACTTGGAGCCAATCAGCCCCAGCATTTT CASRLGANQPQHF
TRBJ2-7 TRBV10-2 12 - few TGCGCCAGCAGTGAACAGGCTTACGAGCAGTACTTC CASSEQAYEQYF
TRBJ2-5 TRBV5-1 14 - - TGCGCCAGCAGCTTGGGGCGGATACAAGAGACCCAGTACTTC CASSLGRIQETQYF
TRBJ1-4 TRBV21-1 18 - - TGTGCCAGCGGTTCCCGGACAGCCAGAGAGCAGAAGAATGAAAAACTGTTTTTT CASGSRTAREQKNEKLFF
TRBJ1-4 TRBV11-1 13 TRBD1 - TGTGCCAGTGGCCGAGGGGGCGGTGAAAAACTGTTTTTT CASGRGGGEKLFF
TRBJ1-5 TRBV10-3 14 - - TGTGCCATCAGCCGCGGTCCTCGGGATCAGCCCCAGCATTTT CAISRGPRDQPQHF
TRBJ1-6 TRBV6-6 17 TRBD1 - TGTGCCAGCAGTCTCGCGGACAGGGGGCTTTGGAATTCACCCCTCCACTTT CASSLADRGLWNSPLHF
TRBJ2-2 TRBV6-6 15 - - TGTGCCAGCAGTCCGGGACTCTCGAACACCGGGGAGCTGTTTTTT CASSPGLSNTGELFF
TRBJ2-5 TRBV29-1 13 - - TGCAGCGTCAAAGGGGCAGGCCAAGAGACCCAGTACTTC CSVKGAGQETQYF
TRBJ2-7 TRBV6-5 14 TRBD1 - TGTGCCAGCGAAACCTGGGGGACAGCGGTCGAGCAGTACTTC CASETWGTAVEQYF
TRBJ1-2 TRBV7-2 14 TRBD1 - TGTGCCAGCAGCACCGGACAGGGAGTATATGGCTACACCTTC CASSTGQGVYGYTF
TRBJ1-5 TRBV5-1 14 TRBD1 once TGCGCCAGCAGCGCGGGACAGGGCAATCAGCCCCAGCATTTT CASSAGQGNQPQHF
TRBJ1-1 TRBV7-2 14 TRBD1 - TGTGCCAGCAGCTTGTCAGGGGGTGGGACTGAAGCTTTCTTT CASSLSGGGTEAFF
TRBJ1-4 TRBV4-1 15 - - TGCGCCAGCAGCCAAGATGGGGGGGCCTTAGAAAAACTGTTTTTT CASSQDGGALEKLFF
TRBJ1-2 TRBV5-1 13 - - TGCGCCAGCAGCGTCGACACGTTTTACGGCTACACCTTC CASSVDTFYGYTF
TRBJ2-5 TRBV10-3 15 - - TGTGCCATCAGTGATACGGGCAGGGTCCAAGAGACCCAGTACTTC CAISDTGRVQETQYF
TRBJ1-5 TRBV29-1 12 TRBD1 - TGCAGCGTGGGGGACAGGAATCAGCCCCAGCATTTT CSVGDRNQPQHF
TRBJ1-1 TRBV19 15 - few TGTGCCAGTAGTATGGTTTACAGTGCATGGACTGAAGCTTTCTTT CASSMVYSAWTEAFF
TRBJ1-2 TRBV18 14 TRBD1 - TGTGCCAGCTCACCTCAGGGGGCCTGGGGGGGCTACACCTTC CASSPQGAWGGYTF
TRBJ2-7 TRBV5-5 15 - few TGTGCCAGCAGCCAGCAGGGGATCCTCTCCTACGAGCAGTACTTC CASSQQGILSYEQYF
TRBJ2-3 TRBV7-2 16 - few TGTGCCAGCTGCTTTTGGGCAGGGACTGGGGGGGATACGCAGTATTTT CASCFWAGTGGDTQYF
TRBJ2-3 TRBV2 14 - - TGTGCCAGCAGGGTCCAGGAATTCACAGATACGCAGTATTTT CASRVQEFTDTQYF
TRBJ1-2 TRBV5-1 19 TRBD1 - TGCGCCAGCAGCCAACCAAGAAATGGGGCCGGACAGGGGATTGGTGGCTACACCTTC CASSQPRNGAGQGIGGYTF
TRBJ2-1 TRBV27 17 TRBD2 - TGTGCCAGCAGTTCTACTGGGACTAGCGGGGACGACAATGAGCAGTTCTTC CASSSTGTSGDDNEQFF
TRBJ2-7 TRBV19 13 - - TGTGCCAGTAGTATAGATCGGAGGTTAGAGCAGTACTTC CASSIDRRLEQYF
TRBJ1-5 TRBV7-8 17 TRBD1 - TGTGCCAGCAGCTTAGGGGTCAGACAGGGAAGCAATCAGCCCCAGCATTTT CASSLGVRQGSNQPQHF
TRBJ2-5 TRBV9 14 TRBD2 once TGTGCCAGCAGCCCGGGGGGGGGTGTAGAGACCCAGTACTTC CASSPGGGVETQYF
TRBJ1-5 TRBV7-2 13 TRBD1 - TGTGCCAGCAGCGGGACAGGGGATCAGCCCCAGCATTTT CASSGTGDQPQHF
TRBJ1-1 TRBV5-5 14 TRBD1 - TGTGCCAGCAGCTACTCCGGGACAGAATTTGAAGCTTTCTTT CASSYSGTEFEAFF
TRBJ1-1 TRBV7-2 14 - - TGTGCCAGCAGCCCCCCCCTTGAGGGCCCTGAAGCTTTCTTT CASSPPLEGPEAFF
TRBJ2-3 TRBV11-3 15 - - TGTGCCAGCAGCTTAACCCCAGGCAGCACAGATACGCAGTATTTT CASSLTPGSTDTQYF
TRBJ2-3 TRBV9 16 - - TGTGCCAGCAGCAGCCACAGGGTTAATAGAACAGATACGCAGTATTTT CASSSHRVNRTDTQYF
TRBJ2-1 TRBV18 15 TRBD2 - TGTGCCAGCTCGGCCCCTGGGGGGGCCTACAATGAGCAGTTCTTC CASSAPGGAYNEQFF
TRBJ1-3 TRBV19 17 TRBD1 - TGTGCCAGTAGTAACCACAGGGGAGAGGGCTCTGGAAACACCATATATTTT CASSNHRGEGSGNTIYF
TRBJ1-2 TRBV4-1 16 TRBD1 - TGCGCCAGCAGCCAAGTTCGGGACAGGGGGAGTTATGGCTACACCTTC CASSQVRDRGSYGYTF
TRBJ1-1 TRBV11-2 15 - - TGTGCCAGCAGCTCCGTGGGACTCTGGGGGACTGAAGCTTTCTTT CASSSVGLWGTEAFF